This T cell receptor beta chain was recovered during a study of blood T cell repertoires in COVID-19. Looking at the study overall: Acute and convalescent COVID-19 samples came from the United States, Italy and Spain.

Original methodology: How many nucleated cells were present was estimated from reference gene primer amplification. Profiled with immunoSEQ multiplex PCR; TCRdb holds only in-frame clones, not every one. V and J calls and clone size follow that table, whereas D and trimming were derived from the DNA. This sample has 150,000 to 200,000 clones; 88% occur once, and the top ten carry roughly 6%. V dropped 2 bases and J dropped 3; count of bases not matched to a gene: 2. The CDR3 is 15 residues long. Germline CDR1 reads SGDLS; CDR2 reads YYNGEE. This receptor was taken from a man aged 35 to 55 with active or convalescent COVID-19. The sample taken for sequencing was peripheral blood. The chain joins TRBV9 to TRBJ2-3; 11 bases map to TRBD2. The CDR3 bases are TGTGCCAGCAGCGTCTTAGCGGGGGGGACAGATACGCAGTATTTT. It specifies CASSVLAGGTDTQYF.